This T cell receptor (beta chain) originates from a study of blood T cell repertoires in COVID-19. Study background: The origin of the acute and convalescent COVID-19 samples was the United States, Italy and Spain. Sample material is recorded as cDNA or gDNA derived from T cells, B-cell-depleted T cells, or PBMCs.

As originally analysed: Amplification with reference gene primers provided the estimates of nucleated cell counts. The assay was immunoSEQ multiplex PCR, and TCRdb's table has in-frame clones only and misses some. V, J and clone size are taken as reported in that table, and D and trimming were inferred from the DNA itself. This table holds approximately 240,000 clones, roughly 80% found once. Trimming removed 6 bases from V and 6 bases from J, with 13 bases in between. The CDR3 contains 13 residues. CDR1 is MNHEY, CDR2 SVGAGI, per germline. The V and J genes are TRBV6-5 and TRBJ2-3; perhaps TRBD2 as D (6 bases). Sequenced: peripheral blood. This receptor was identified in a woman in her sixties or seventies with active or convalescent COVID-19. In nucleotides, the CDR3 is TGTGCCAGCAGCTACACTAGCTTGGATACGCAGTATTTT. As protein: CASSYTSLDTQYF.